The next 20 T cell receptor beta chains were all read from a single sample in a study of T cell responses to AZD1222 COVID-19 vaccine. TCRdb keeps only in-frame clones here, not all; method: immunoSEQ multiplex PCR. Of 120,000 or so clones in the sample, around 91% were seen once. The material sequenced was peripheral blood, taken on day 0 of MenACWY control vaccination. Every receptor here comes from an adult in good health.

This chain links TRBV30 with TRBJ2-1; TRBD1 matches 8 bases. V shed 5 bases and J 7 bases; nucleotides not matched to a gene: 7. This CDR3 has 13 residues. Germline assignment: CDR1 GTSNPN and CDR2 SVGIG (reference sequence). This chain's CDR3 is CAWWGQAGNEQFF. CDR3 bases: TGTGCCTGGTGGGGACAGGCCGGGAATGAGCAGTTCTTC.

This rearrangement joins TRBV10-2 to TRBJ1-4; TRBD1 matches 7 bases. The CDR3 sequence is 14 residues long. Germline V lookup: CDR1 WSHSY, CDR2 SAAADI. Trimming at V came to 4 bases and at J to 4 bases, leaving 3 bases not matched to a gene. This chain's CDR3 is CASSGTGLNEKLFF. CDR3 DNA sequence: TGCGCCAGCAGTGGGACAGGCCTTAATGAAAAACTGTTTTTT.

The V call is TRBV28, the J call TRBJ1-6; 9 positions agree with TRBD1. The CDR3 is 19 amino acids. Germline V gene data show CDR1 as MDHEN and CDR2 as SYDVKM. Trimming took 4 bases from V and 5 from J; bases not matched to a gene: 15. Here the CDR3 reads CASSSLPPGQGGDNSPLHF. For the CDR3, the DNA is TGTGCCAGCAGTTCACTCCCCCCGGGACAGGGAGGCGATAATTCACCCCTCCACTTT.

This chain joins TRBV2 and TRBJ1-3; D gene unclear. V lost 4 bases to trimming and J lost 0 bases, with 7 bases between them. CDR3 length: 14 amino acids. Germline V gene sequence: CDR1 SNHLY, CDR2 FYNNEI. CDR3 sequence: CASSGMNSGNTIYF. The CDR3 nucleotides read TGTGCCAGCAGTGGTATGAACTCTGGAAACACCATATATTTT.

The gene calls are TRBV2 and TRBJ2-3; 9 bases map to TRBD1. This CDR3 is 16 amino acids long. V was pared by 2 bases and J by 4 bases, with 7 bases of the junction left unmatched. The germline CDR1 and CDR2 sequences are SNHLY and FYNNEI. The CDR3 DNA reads TGTGCCAGCAGTGAATGGGGGACAGGGAGGGCAGATACGCAGTATTTT. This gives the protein CASSEWGTGRADTQYF.

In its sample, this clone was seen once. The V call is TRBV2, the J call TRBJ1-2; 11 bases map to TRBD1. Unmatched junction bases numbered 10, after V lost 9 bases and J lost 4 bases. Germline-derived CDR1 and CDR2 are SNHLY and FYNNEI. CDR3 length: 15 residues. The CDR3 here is CARRLGTGGTYGYTF. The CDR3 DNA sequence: TGTGCCAGAAGACTTGGGACAGGGGGTACCTATGGCTACACCTTC. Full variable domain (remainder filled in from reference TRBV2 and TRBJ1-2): EPEVTQTPSHQVTQMGQEVILRCVPISNHLYFYWYRQILGQKVEFLVSFYNNEISEKSEIFDDQFSVERPDGSNFTLKIRSTKLEDSAMYFCARRLGTGGTYGYTFGSGTRLTVV.

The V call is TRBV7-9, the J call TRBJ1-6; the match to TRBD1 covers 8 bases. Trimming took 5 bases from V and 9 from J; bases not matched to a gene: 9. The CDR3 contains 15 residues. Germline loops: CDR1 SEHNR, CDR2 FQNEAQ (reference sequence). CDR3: CASSAGQGEGSPLHF. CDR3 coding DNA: TGTGCCAGCAGCGCAGGACAGGGCGAAGGTTCACCCCTCCACTTT.

The CDR3 loop reads CASSQHQAEGINEQFF. CDR3 sequence (DNA): TGTGCCAGCAGCCAACACCAAGCTGAGGGGATCAATGAGCAGTTCTTC. This sequence joins TRBV4-2 and TRBJ2-1; D is tentatively TRBD1 or TRBD2 (5 bases each). The CDR3 extends over 16 amino acids. V lost 2 bases to trimming and J lost 6 bases, with 17 bases between them. Germline CDR1 and CDR2: LGHNA and YNFKEQ.

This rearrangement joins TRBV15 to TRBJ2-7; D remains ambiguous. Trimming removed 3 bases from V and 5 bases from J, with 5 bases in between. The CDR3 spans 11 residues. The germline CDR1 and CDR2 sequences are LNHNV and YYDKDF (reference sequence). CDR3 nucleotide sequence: TGTGCCACCAGCAGGAAGCACGAGCAGTACTTC. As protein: CATSRKHEQYF.

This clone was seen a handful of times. The CDR3 sequence is CASSEGLAADTQYF. The CDR3 bases are TGTGCCAGCAGTGAGGGACTAGCGGCAGATACGCAGTATTTT. This chain connects TRBV6-4 to TRBJ2-3, with TRBD2 matching 11 bases. The V gene end was trimmed by 3 bases and the J gene end by 4 bases; junction bases not matched to a gene: 0. From germline, CDR1 is MRHNA and CDR2 SNTAGT. The CDR3 sequence is 14 residues long.

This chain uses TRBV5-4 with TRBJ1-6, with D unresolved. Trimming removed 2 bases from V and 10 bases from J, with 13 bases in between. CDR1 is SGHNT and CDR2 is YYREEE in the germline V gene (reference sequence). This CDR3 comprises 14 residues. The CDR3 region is CASSFSDLGSPLHF. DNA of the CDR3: TGTGCCAGCAGCTTCTCGGATCTGGGCTCACCCCTCCACTTT.

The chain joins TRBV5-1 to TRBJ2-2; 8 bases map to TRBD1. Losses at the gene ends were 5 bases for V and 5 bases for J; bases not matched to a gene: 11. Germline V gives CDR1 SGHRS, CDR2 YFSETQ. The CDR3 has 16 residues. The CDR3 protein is CASSLKGQVATGELFF. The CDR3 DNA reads TGCGCCAGCAGTTTAAAGGGACAGGTAGCTACCGGGGAGCTGTTTTTT.

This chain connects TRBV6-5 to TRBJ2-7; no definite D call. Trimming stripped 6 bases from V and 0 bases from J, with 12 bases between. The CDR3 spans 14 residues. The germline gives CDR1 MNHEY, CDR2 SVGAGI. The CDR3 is CASSSDVNSYEQYF. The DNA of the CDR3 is TGTGCCAGCAGCTCGGACGTTAACTCCTACGAGCAGTACTTC.

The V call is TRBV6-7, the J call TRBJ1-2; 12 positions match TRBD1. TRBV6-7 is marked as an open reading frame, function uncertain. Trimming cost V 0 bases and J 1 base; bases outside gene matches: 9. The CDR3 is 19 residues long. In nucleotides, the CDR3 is TGTGCCAGCAGTTACTCAGGGACAGGGGGCCCGATGGTTAACTATGGCTACACCTTC. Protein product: CASSYSGTGGPMVNYGYTF.

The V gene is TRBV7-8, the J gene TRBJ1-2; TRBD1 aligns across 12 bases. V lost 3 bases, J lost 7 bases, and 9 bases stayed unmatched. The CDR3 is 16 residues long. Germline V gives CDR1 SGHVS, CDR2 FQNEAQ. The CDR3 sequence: CASSFLPGQGAFGYTF. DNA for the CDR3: TGTGCCAGCAGCTTTTTACCGGGACAGGGGGCGTTTGGCTACACCTTC.

The CDR3 DNA follows: TGTGCAAGTCGCTTAGCCCGACTAGCGGTCTCCTACAATGAGCAGTTCTTC. It specifies CASRLARLAVSYNEQFF. The V and J genes are TRBV12-2 and TRBJ2-1; TRBD2, the table's D call, lacks a check against the DNA. TRBV12-2 is recorded as a pseudogene. The CDR3 covers 17 residues.

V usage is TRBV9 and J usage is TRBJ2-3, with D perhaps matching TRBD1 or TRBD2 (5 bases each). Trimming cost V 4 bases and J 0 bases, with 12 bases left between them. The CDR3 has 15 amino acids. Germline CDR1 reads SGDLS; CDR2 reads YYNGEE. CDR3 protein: CASSPRDGSTDTQYF. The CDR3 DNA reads TGTGCCAGCAGCCCCAGGGACGGAAGCACAGATACGCAGTATTTT.

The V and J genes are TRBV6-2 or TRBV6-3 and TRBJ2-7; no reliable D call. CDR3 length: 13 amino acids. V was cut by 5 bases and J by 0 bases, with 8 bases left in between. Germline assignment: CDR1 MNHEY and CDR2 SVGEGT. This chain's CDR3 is CASSTAYSYEQYV. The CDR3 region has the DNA TGTGCCAGCAGTACAGCGTACTCCTACGAGCAGTACGTC.

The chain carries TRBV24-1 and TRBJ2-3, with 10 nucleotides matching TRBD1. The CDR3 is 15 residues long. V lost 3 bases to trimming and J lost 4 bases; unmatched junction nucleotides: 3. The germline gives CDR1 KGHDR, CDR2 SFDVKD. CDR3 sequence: CATSDGGQGSDTQYF. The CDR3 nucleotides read TGTGCCACCAGTGATGGGGGACAGGGGTCAGATACGCAGTATTTT.

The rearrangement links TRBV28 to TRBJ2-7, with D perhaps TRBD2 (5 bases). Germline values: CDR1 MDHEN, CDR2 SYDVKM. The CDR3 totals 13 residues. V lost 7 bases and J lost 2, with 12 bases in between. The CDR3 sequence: CASTPGGPYEQYF. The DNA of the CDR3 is TGTGCCAGCACCCCCGGAGGACCCTACGAGCAGTACTTC.